One and the same sample provided the 11 T cell receptor beta chains below, sequenced in a study of T cells in Graves' hyperthyroidism and ophthalmopathy. Amplification of TCR beta CDR3 regions used RNA as the template. The study used the HTBI primer set for a first-round RT-PCR of the TCR CDR3. In TCRdb, the multiplex PCR reads were re-called with MiXCR into one record per CDR3 protein. The sample holds fewer than 750,000 distinct CDR3 sequences, about 43% seen once. The sequenced material came from peripheral blood or thyroid tissue (not recorded which). These receptors were taken from a woman under 30 with Graves' hyperthyroidism.

To note about this clonotype: At one of its ends the junction is not consistent with the germline gene, which may arise from a read error. The chain joins TRBV2 to TRBJ2-7; D is ambiguous. The CDR3 loop spans 11 amino acids. Per germline, CDR1 SNHLY and CDR2 FYNNEI. The CDR3 DNA follows: TGTGCCAGCAGTGAACCCTACGAGCGGTACTTC. This encodes CASSEPYERYF.

The chain has TRBV20-1 and TRBJ1-1; no clear D. In germline, CDR1 is DFQATT, CDR2 SNEGSKA (reference sequence). The CDR3 has 15 amino acids. V was pared by 1 base and J by 3 bases, with 15 bases between. DNA of the CDR3: TGCAGTGCTAGAGTTCTAGTGGGAGGCGACACTGAAGCTTTCTTT. It specifies CSARVLVGGDTEAFF.

This clonotype has a handful of counts. The rearrangement uses TRBV25-1 and TRBJ1-2; 7 bases fit TRBD1. The CDR3 is 12 amino acids. The germline V gene encodes CDR1 MGHDK and CDR2 SYGVNS. The CDR3, as DNA: TGTGCTAGAGATCGACAGGGTCGTGGCTACACCTTC. Translated: CARDRQGRGYTF.

This clonotype came up a few times. This may be a read error: a much more frequent sequence differs by one nucleotide. The gene calls are TRBV7-6 and TRBJ2-7, with 9 positions matching TRBD1. J gave up 2 bases and V 6 bases, and 8 bases lay outside the gene matches. CDR1 SGHVS and CDR2 FNYEAQ come from the germline V gene. The CDR3 contains 15 residues. The CDR3 here is CASSYRDRAAYEQYF. The CDR3 DNA is TGTGCCAGCAGTTACCGGGACAGGGCCGCCTACGAGCAGTACTTC.

CDR3 residues: CASSFMDSPLHF. The CDR3 bases are TGCGCCAGCAGCTTTATGGACTCACCCCTCCACTTT. This sequence joins TRBV5-1 and TRBJ1-6; D is uncertain. The V gene's germline CDR1 is SGHRS and CDR2 YFSETQ. This CDR3 has 12 residues. The V end was cut by 2 bases, the J end by 10 bases, with 7 bases between. The full variable domain, with the rest looked up from reference TRBV5-1 and TRBJ1-6, is KAGVTQTPRYLIKTRGQQVTLSCSPISGHRSVSWYQQTPGQGLQFLFEYFSETQRNKGNFPGRFSGRQFSNSRSEMNVSTLELGDSALYLCASSFMDSPLHFGNGTRLTVT.

This clonotype came up many times. This chain connects TRBV6-5 to TRBJ2-5; 13 positions agree with TRBD2. With V trimmed by 6 bases and J by 5 bases, 12 bases remained unmatched. CDR1 and CDR2 (germline): MNHEY, SVGAGI. This CDR3 is 17 amino acids long. The CDR3 loop reads CASRGRGTSGDMETQYF. Written as DNA, the CDR3 is TGTGCCAGCAGAGGAAGAGGGACTAGCGGGGACATGGAGACCCAGTACTTC.

This clonotype was seen many times. The chain uses TRBV10-3 and TRBJ2-6; tentative D call: TRBD1 (6 bases). Trimming pared 8 bases from V and 0 bases from J, leaving 8 bases between. The CDR3 consists of 14 residues. Germline CDR1 is ENHRY and CDR2 is SYGVKD. CDR3 nucleotides: TGTGCCATCCTGGGGGCCTCTGGGGCCAACGTCCTGACTTTC. As protein: CAILGASGANVLTF.

The chain recombines TRBV6-6 with TRBJ2-5; no definite D call. Germline V gives CDR1 MNHNY, CDR2 SVGAGI (reference sequence). The CDR3 spans 14 residues. The V and J ends lost 6 bases and 2 bases respectively, with 13 bases between them. CDR3 sequence reads: CASRKRSPQETQYF. CDR3 in DNA: TGTGCCAGCAGAAAAAGGTCCCCGCAAGAGACCCAGTACTTC.

V usage is TRBV20-1 and J usage is TRBJ2-5; a possible D gene is TRBD1 (6 bases). The ends were cut back, 0 bases at V and 7 bases at J, with 6 bases in the middle. Germline V CDR1 and CDR2: DFQATT, SNEGSKA (reference sequence). This CDR3 spans 11 amino acids. The CDR3 sequence is CSARDRGTQYF. The CDR3 region has the DNA TGCAGTGCTAGAGACAGGGGGACCCAGTACTTC.

This clonotype was seen a handful of times. CDR3 DNA: TGTGCCAGCAGCTCCCAGGAGAGGCACACTGAAGCTTTCTTT. Amino acids: CASSSQERHTEAFF. The chain carries TRBV7-9 and TRBJ1-1, with D unclear. The CDR3 covers 14 residues. Germline V gene lookup returns CDR1 SEHNR and CDR2 FQNEAQ (reference sequence). V lost 4 bases, J lost 3 bases, and 12 bases lay in between.

This chain connects TRBV15 to TRBJ2-1; the D call may be TRBD1 or TRBD2 (5 bases each). This CDR3 region has 16 residues. V shed 2 bases and J shed 6 bases, with 17 bases lying between them. In germline, CDR1 is LNHNV, CDR2 YYDKDF (reference sequence). The CDR3 loop is CATSRSPGPLFNEQFF. The CDR3 nucleotides read TGTGCCACCAGCAGATCTCCGGGACCCCTCTTCAATGAGCAGTTCTTC. The full variable domain, in which reference TRBV15 and TRBJ2-1 provide the parts outside the CDR3, is DAMVIQNPRYQVTQFGKPVTLSCSQTLNHNVMYWYQQKSSQAPKLLFHYYDKDFNNEADTPDNFQSRRPNTSFCFLDIRSPGLGDTAMYLCATSRSPGPLFNEQFFGPGTRLTVL.